The clone carrying this T cell receptor (beta chain) was seen ten or more times. What it binds is not known. The V end was cut by 0 bases, the J end by 2 bases, with 18 bases between. The CDR3 runs to 18 residues. The germline gives CDR1 MNHNY, CDR2 SVGAGI (reference sequence). These data are taken from a study of early T cells in non-severe SARS-CoV-2 infection. Using its own MiXCR run on the 5' RACE reads, TCRdb lists one record per CDR3 protein. The data show about 35,000 distinct CDR3 sequences, less than 7% seen once. Overall study findings and caveats: Using VDJdb, the matching emphasized anti-spike CD8 responses while missing private and CD4 specificities.

The receptor was derived from an adult who was a healthcare worker with PCR-confirmed SARS-CoV-2 infection or an uninfected control (not recorded which). The sample here was whole blood, taken at baseline. J is TRBJ2-3 and V is TRBV6-6; no clear D gene. The DNA of the CDR3 is TGTGCCAGCAGTTACTCGATGGGCAGGCCAGAACCCACAGATACGCAGTATTTT. This translates into CASSYSMGRPEPTDTQYF.